This T cell receptor beta chain was sequenced during a study of response to subunit inactivated influenza vaccine. MiXCR was run by TCRdb on the RT-PCR reads, yielding one entry per CDR3 protein. The repertoire holds around 580,000 distinct CDR3 sequences, with around 11% as singletons. This clonotype has a handful of counts. The CDR3 covers 16 residues. Germline V CDR1 and CDR2: SGHDT, YYEEEE. V lost 4 bases and J lost 7; bases outside the gene matches: 9. The genes are TRBV5-6 and TRBJ1-6; 9 positions match TRBD1. The sample was PBMCs from blood, taken on the day of vaccination. The clonotype originates from a man aged 50 to 60 who received an inactivated influenza vaccine. CDR3 DNA: TGTGCCAGCAGCGTGGGACAGGGTTTAACGAATTCACCCCTCCACTTT. Its translation is CASSVGQGLTNSPLHF.